The next 24 T cell receptor beta chains were all read from a single sample in a study of T cells in Graves' hyperthyroidism and ophthalmopathy (dated 2019 in TCRdb). The library was obtained by multiplex PCR. Data came from an Illumina HiSeq 2000. Amplification of TCR beta CDR3 regions was carried out from RNA transcripts. For the first round of RT-PCR on the TCR CDR3, the HTBI primer set was used together with the Qiagen OneStep RT-PCR kit. Using fastp at Q25 and MiXCR, TCRdb reprocessed the public reads and kept productive beta chains. A single entry per CDR3 protein holds the most common genes and DNA from its merged rows. In this sample the table shows 350,000 to 400,000 distinct CDR3 sequences, just under 15% of which occur a single time. Roughly 33% of the sample comes from the top ten. Material for sequencing was blood. The receptor set was obtained from a woman aged 25 to 39 with Graves' hyperthyroidism.

V is TRBV5-1 and J is TRBJ1-2, with D possibly TRBD1 on 5 matching bases. Per the germline V gene, CDR1 is SGHRS and CDR2 is YFSETQ. This CDR3 contains 15 residues. The V and J ends lost 0 bases and 1 base respectively, with 10 bases between them. CDR3 loop: CASSLGGVGNYGYTF. The CDR3 nucleotides are TGCGCCAGCAGCTTGGGAGGGGTCGGTAACTATGGCTACACCTTC.

The genes are TRBV5-6 and TRBJ1-3; the D gene is possibly TRBD1 (5 bases). The germline V gene has CDR1 SGHDT and CDR2 YYEEEE. V dropped 4 bases and J dropped 4 bases, with 15 bases sitting between them. The CDR3 covers 15 residues. The CDR3, as DNA: TGTGCCAGCAGCCCGGCAGGGTACCGGGGAAACACCATATATTTT. It is translated as CASSPAGYRGNTIYF.

The chain is built from TRBV4-2 and TRBJ1-1; TRBD1 is a possible D gene (5 bases). The germline gives CDR1 LGHNA, CDR2 YNFKEQ. This CDR3 is built from 15 residues. The V gene lost 4 bases and the J gene lost 4 bases, with 16 bases spanning the gap. DNA of the CDR3: TGTGCCAGCAGCCTATCCGGACCTAGGGGCACTGAAGCTTTCTTT. The encoded protein is CASSLSGPRGTEAFF.

This clonotype was detected many times. The chain joins TRBV24-1 to TRBJ1-5, with TRBD1 as a possible D gene (6 bases). The CDR3 totals 15 residues. From germline, CDR1 is KGHDR and CDR2 SFDVKD. The germline V and J ends were trimmed by 5 bases and 0 bases, with 10 bases remaining between them. CDR3 bases: TGTGCCACCAGTGCCGGACAGAATAGCAATCAGCCCCAGCATTTT. Protein: CATSAGQNSNQPQHF.

Concerning this clonotype itself: This may stem from a read error, because a much larger clone lies one nucleotide away. This chain connects TRBV5-1 to TRBJ2-7, with 11 positions matching TRBD2. Germline assignment: CDR1 SGHRS and CDR2 YFSETQ. CDR3 length: 15 amino acids. V shed 4 bases, J shed 4 bases, and the junction held 7 bases outside the gene matches. The CDR3, as DNA: TGCGCCAGCAGCCACGGGACTAGCGGAAAATACGAGCAGTACTTC. Its translation is CASSHGTSGKYEQYF.

This clonotype was recorded many times. The chain joins TRBV28 to TRBJ2-7, with a tentative D call TRBD1 (6 bases). The CDR3 spans 15 residues. V lost 6 bases and J 0 bases, leaving 15 bases between the germline ends. Germline V gene data show CDR1 as MDHEN and CDR2 as SYDVKM. CDR3 region: CASREWTESSYEQYF. In DNA form, the CDR3 reads TGTGCCAGCAGAGAATGGACAGAGAGCTCCTACGAGCAGTACTTC.

V usage is TRBV20-1 and J usage is TRBJ2-1, with 7 bases aligning to TRBD2. This CDR3 spans 14 amino acids. V trimming: 3 bases; J trimming: 5 bases; junction bases outside the gene matches: 7. Per germline, CDR1 DFQATT and CDR2 SNEGSKA (reference sequence). The CDR3 protein is CSASASGGDNEQFF. The CDR3 DNA follows: TGCAGTGCTAGTGCTAGCGGAGGGGACAATGAGCAGTTCTTC.

This clonotype was seen at least ten times. This chain uses TRBV28 with TRBJ2-5; D may be TRBD2 (5 bases). This CDR3 is 16 amino acids long. The ends were cut back, 0 bases at V and 5 bases at J, with 16 bases in the middle. The germline V gene encodes CDR1 MDHEN and CDR2 SYDVKM. The CDR3 loop reads CASSLWVSETLETQYF. The CDR3 DNA sequence: TGTGCCAGCAGTTTATGGGTTAGCGAGACCCTGGAGACCCAGTACTTC.

This clonotype has ten or more counts. The rearrangement joins TRBV18 to TRBJ2-3; possible D gene TRBD1, 6 bases. CDR1 and CDR2 (germline): KGHSH, LQKENI. V lost 6 bases and J lost 1, with 11 bases in between. This CDR3 has 14 residues. CDR3: CASSSRQGTDTQYF. The DNA for the CDR3 is TGTGCCAGCTCGTCGAGACAGGGCACAGATACGCAGTATTTT.

Many counts were recorded for this clonotype. The chain couples TRBV11-3 to TRBJ2-3; D perhaps matches TRBD2 (5 bases). Germline lookup yields CDR1 SGHNT and CDR2 YENEEA. The CDR3 is 15 residues long. Trimming stripped 0 bases from V and 2 bases from J, with 9 bases between. CDR3 DNA: TGTGCCAGCAGCTTAGACGGGGAGTTCACAGATACGCAGTATTTT. Residues: CASSLDGEFTDTQYF.

V usage is TRBV4-1 and J usage is TRBJ1-4; D gene uncertain. CDR1 and CDR2 (germline): MGHRA, YSYEKL. The V end lost 4 bases, the J end lost 8 bases, and 11 bases lay between the germline ends. The CDR3 totals 13 residues. CDR3 DNA sequence: TGCGCCAGCAGCCTGACGACCGGAGAAAAACTGTTTTTT. Translating gives CASSLTTGEKLFF.

V and J are TRBV28 and TRBJ1-3; 7 bases line up with TRBD1. J was trimmed by 0 bases and V by 4 bases; bases with no gene match: 9. Germline CDR1 and CDR2: MDHEN and SYDVKM. The CDR3 loop spans 17 amino acids. The CDR3 reads CASSYQIGGLSGNTIYF. DNA of the CDR3: TGTGCCAGCAGTTACCAAATAGGGGGCCTCTCTGGAAACACCATATATTTT. The whole variable domain, remainder taken from reference TRBV28 and TRBJ1-3, is DVKVTQSSRYLVKRTGEKVFLECVQDMDHENMFWYRQDPGLGLRLIYFSYDVKMKEKGDIPEGYSVSREKKERFSLILESASTNQTSMYLCASSYQIGGLSGNTIYFGEGSWLTVV.

This clonotype has a count of ten or more. CDR3 protein: CASSALGNQETQYF. The DNA for the CDR3 is TGTGCCAGCAGCGCCTTAGGGAACCAAGAGACCCAGTACTTC. The chain employs TRBV27 and TRBJ2-5; no clear D. Trimming left V 6 bases short and J 0 bases short, with 11 bases between. Germline CDR1 MNHEY, CDR2 SMNVEV (reference sequence). The CDR3 covers 14 residues.

This clonotype was observed at least ten times. The rearrangement joins TRBV3-1 to TRBJ2-7, with 9 bases that match TRBD1. Germline V gives CDR1 LGHDT, CDR2 YNNKEL (reference sequence). Germline trimming cut 4 bases from V and 7 bases from J; bases unmatched to any gene: 8. This CDR3 spans 14 amino acids. CDR3 nucleotide sequence: TGTGCCAGCAGCCCCAGACAGGGGGAATGGGAGCAGTACTTC. It is translated as CASSPRQGEWEQYF.

This clonotype was observed a few times. V is TRBV5-1 and J is TRBJ2-3; tentative D call: TRBD1 (5 bases). The germline V and J ends were trimmed by 4 bases and 4 bases, with 10 bases remaining between them. Germline lookup yields CDR1 SGHRS and CDR2 YFSETQ. This CDR3 spans 13 amino acids. The CDR3 coding sequence is TGCGCCAGCAGCCGGCGCAGGGCAGATACGCAGTATTTT. Protein product: CASSRRRADTQYF.

The genes are TRBV20-1 and TRBJ1-2; D might be TRBD1 (6 bases). V lost 1 base and J 2 bases, leaving 8 bases between the germline ends. This CDR3 is built from 13 residues. Germline V gene sequence: CDR1 DFQATT, CDR2 SNEGSKA (reference sequence). Here the CDR3 DNA reads TGCAGTGCTAGAGTTGGACAGAACTATGGCTACACCTTC. Translated, it gives CSARVGQNYGYTF.

This clonotype was seen ten or more times. V is TRBV24-1 and J is TRBJ2-3; the D gene is possibly TRBD2 (5 bases). V was cut by 7 bases and J by 5 bases, with 15 bases left in between. Germline CDR1 is KGHDR and CDR2 is SFDVKD. The length of the CDR3 is 14 residues. The DNA of the CDR3 is TGTGCCACCAGAGACACCAGAGGGAGAGATACGCAGTATTTT. It specifies CATRDTRGRDTQYF.

The J gene is TRBJ2-7, the V gene TRBV19, with D perhaps TRBD1 (7 bases). This CDR3 has 13 amino acids. The germline V gene encodes CDR1 LNHDA and CDR2 SQIVND (reference sequence). Trimming took 6 bases from V and 5 from J, leaving 14 bases between them. The CDR3 region has the DNA TGTGCCAGTAGGACGACAGGGACTGACGAGCAGTACTTC. Translation gives CASRTTGTDEQYF.

At least ten counts were recorded for this clonotype. This chain joins TRBV6-6 and TRBJ1-1, with D possibly matching TRBD1 (5 bases). The length of the CDR3 is 14 residues. Germline CDR1 is MNHNY and CDR2 is SVGAGI (reference sequence). The ends were cut back, 2 bases at V and 4 bases at J, with 11 bases in the middle. CDR3: CASSYGALGTEAFF. CDR3 in DNA: TGTGCCAGCAGTTACGGGGCTTTGGGCACTGAAGCTTTCTTT.

This clonotype came up many times. The chain combines TRBV4-1 with TRBJ2-7; D might be TRBD2 (6 bases). Germline values: CDR1 MGHRA, CDR2 YSYEKL. V was cut by 2 bases and J by 2 bases, with 13 bases left in between. The CDR3 is 15 amino acids. DNA of the CDR3: TGCGCCAGCAGCCAATGGGCCGGGAGCACCTACGAGCAGTACTTC. Translating gives CASSQWAGSTYEQYF.

This chain joins TRBV19 and TRBJ2-1; 7 nucleotides agree with TRBD2. In germline, CDR1 is LNHDA, CDR2 SQIVND (reference sequence). The CDR3 consists of 17 residues. After removal of 3 bases from V and 3 bases from J, the junction contained 11 bases not matched to a gene. In nucleotides, the CDR3 is TGTGCCAGTAGTATCAGCCCAGCGGGACGGATCTACAATGAGCAGTTCTTC. This codes for CASSISPAGRIYNEQFF.

This clonotype was counted many times. The chain is built from TRBV28 and TRBJ1-5; possibly TRBD1 for D (5 bases). The CDR3 has 18 amino acids. Germline-derived CDR1 and CDR2 are MDHEN and SYDVKM. Trimming cost V 6 bases and J 6 bases, with 27 bases left between them. Here the CDR3 reads CASRQGWGTPRTGQPQHF. The CDR3 DNA reads as TGTGCCAGCAGACAAGGGTGGGGCACCCCACGCACGGGTCAGCCCCAGCATTTT.

This clonotype has more than one count but fewer than ten. The chain recombines TRBV5-4 with TRBJ2-5; D call uncertain. V lost 0 bases to trimming and J lost 5 bases, with 5 bases between them. Germline V gene data show CDR1 as SGHNT and CDR2 as YYREEE (reference sequence). The CDR3 consists of 12 residues. The CDR3 protein is CASSLDAETQYF. The CDR3 coding sequence is TGTGCCAGCAGCTTGGATGCTGAGACCCAGTACTTC.

This clonotype was recorded a few times. The missing conserved phenylalanine or tryptophan at the end of this CDR3 makes a read error likely. The chain combines TRBV12-3 or TRBV12-4 with TRBJ2-2; tentatively, D is TRBD1 or TRBD2 (5 bases each). V was shortened by 6 bases and J by 3 bases, with 11 bases between the two germline ends. This CDR3 spans 14 amino acids. The CDR3 sequence: CASSPGTYTGELFL. Here the CDR3 DNA reads TGTGCCAGCAGCCCCGGGACCTACACCGGGGAGCTGTTTCTT.